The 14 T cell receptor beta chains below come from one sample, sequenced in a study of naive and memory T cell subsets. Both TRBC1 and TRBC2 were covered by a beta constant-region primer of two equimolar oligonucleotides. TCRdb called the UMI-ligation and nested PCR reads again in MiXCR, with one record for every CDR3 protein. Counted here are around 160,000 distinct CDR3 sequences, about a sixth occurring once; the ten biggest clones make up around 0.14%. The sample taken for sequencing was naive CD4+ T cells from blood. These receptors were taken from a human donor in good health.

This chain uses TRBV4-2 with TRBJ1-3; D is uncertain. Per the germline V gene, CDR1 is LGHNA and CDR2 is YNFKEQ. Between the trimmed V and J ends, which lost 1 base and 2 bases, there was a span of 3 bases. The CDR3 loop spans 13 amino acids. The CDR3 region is CASSQVPGNTIYF. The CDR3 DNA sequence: TGTGCCAGCAGCCAAGTTCCTGGAAACACCATATATTTT.

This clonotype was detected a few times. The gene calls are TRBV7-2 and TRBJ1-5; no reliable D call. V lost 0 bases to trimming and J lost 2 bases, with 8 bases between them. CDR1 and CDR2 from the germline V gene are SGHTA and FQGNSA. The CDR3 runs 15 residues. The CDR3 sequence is CASSLAARGNQPQHF. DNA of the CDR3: TGTGCCAGCAGCTTAGCGGCACGAGGCAATCAGCCCCAGCATTTT.

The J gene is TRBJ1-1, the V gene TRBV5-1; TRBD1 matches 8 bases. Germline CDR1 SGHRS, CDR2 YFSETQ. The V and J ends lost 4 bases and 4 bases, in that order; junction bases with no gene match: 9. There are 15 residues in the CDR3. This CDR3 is CASSGMTGEGTEAFF. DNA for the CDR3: TGCGCCAGCAGCGGCATGACAGGGGAGGGCACTGAAGCTTTCTTT.

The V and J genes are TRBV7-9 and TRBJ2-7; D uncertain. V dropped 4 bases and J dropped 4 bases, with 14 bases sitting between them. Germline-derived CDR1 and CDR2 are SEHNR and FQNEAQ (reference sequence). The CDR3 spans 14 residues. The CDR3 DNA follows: TGTGCCAGCAGCTCTCGGTCCGAAGATTACGAGCAGTACTTC. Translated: CASSSRSEDYEQYF.

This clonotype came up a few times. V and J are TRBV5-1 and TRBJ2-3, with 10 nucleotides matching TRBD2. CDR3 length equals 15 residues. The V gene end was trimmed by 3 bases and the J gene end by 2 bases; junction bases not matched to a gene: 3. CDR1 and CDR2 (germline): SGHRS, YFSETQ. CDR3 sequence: CASSSGTSATDTQYF. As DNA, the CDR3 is TGCGCCAGCAGCTCAGGGACTAGCGCCACAGATACGCAGTATTTT.

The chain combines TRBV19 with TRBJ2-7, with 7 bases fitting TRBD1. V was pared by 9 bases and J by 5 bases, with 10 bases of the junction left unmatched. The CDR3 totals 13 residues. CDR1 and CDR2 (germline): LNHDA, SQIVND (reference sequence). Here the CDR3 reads CASKETGSDEQYF. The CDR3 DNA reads TGTGCCAGCAAAGAGACAGGGTCCGACGAGCAGTACTTC.

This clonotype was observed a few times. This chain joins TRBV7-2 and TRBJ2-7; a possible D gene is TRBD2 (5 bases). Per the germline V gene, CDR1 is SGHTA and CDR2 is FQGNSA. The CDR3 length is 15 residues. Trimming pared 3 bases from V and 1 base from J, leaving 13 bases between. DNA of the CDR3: TGTGCCAGCAGCTTGAGGTTAGGGAGTTCCTACGAGCAGTACTTC. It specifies CASSLRLGSSYEQYF.

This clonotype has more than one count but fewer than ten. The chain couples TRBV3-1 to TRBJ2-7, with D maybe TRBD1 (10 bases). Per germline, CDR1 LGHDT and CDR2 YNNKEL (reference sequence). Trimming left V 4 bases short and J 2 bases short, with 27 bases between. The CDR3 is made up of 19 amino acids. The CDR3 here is CASSPGQGTSWGKTYEQYF. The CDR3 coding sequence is TGTGCCAGCAGCCCGGGACAGGGGACTAGCTGGGGCAAAACCTACGAGCAGTACTTC.

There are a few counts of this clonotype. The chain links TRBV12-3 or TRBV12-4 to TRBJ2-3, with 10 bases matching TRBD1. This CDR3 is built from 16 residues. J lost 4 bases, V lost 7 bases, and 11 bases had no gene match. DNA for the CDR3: TGTGCCAGCAATACGTACGGGACAGGGGACCCAGATACGCAGTATTTT. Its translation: CASNTYGTGDPDTQYF.

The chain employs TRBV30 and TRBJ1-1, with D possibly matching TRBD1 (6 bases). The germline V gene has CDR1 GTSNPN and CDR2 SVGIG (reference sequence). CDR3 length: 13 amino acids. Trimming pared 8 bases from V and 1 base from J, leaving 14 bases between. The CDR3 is CAGSQGGNTEAFF. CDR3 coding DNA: TGTGCCGGGTCACAGGGAGGGAACACTGAAGCTTTCTTT.

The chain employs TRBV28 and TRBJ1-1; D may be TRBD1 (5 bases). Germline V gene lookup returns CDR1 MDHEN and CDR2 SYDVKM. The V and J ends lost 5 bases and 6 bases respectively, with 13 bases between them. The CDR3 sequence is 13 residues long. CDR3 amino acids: CASSVQAGAEAFF. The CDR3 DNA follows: TGTGCCAGCAGTGTACAGGCCGGGGCTGAAGCTTTCTTT.

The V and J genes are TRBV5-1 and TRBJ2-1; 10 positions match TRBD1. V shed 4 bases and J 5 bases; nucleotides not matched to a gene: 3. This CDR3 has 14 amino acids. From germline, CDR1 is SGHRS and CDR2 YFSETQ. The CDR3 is CASSRDRGNNEQFF. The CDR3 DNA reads TGCGCCAGCAGCCGGGACAGGGGAAACAATGAGCAGTTCTTC.

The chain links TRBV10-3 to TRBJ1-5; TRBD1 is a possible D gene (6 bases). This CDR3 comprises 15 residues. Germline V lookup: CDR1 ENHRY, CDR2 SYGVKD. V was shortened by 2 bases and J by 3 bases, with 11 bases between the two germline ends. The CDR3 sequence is CAISETQGPNQPQHF. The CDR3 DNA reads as TGTGCCATCAGTGAGACACAGGGTCCCAATCAGCCCCAGCATTTT.

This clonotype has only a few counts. DNA for the CDR3: TGTGCCAGCAGCCAAGATCCAGGGGCGGGGACCCAGTACTTC. Translating it yields CASSQDPGAGTQYF. The gene calls are TRBV4-2 and TRBJ2-5, with a weak D call TRBD1 (6 bases). The CDR3 extends over 14 amino acids. Trimming removed 0 bases from V and 7 bases from J, with 12 bases in between. Germline V gene lookup returns CDR1 LGHNA and CDR2 YNFKEQ.